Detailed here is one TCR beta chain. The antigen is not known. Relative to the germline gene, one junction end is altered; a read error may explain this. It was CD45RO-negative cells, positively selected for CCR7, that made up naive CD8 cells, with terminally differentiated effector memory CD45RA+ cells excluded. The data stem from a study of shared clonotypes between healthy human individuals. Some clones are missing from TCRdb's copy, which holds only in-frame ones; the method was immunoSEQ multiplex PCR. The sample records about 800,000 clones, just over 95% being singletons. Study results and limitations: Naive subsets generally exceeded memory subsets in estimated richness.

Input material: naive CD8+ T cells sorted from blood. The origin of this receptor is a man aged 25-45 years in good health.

As DNA, the CDR3 is TGTGCCAGCAGCTCAAATACAGGGAGGCCTAAGGAAAAACTGTTTTTT. This translates into CASSSNTGRPKEKLFF. The chain couples TRBV7-9 to TRBJ1-4, with D tentatively TRBD1 (6 bases). The CDR3 has 16 residues. Germline V gene data show CDR1 as SEHNR and CDR2 as FQNEAQ (reference sequence).